This T cell receptor (beta chain) comes out of a study of blood T cell repertoires in COVID-19. Background on the study: Sample material is recorded as cDNA or gDNA derived from T cells, B-cell-depleted T cells, or PBMCs.

Produced via immunoSEQ multiplex PCR; TCRdb's table is partial and in-frame only. In the table there are roughly 65,000 clones, approximately 78% of which are singletons. Sequencing used peripheral blood. The receptor was isolated from a man at least 80 years old with acute or convalescent COVID-19.

CDR3 residues: CASSPITSGNTIYF. CDR3 coding DNA: TGTGCCAGCAGCCCTATCACCTCTGGAAACACCATATATTTT. The J gene is TRBJ1-3, the V gene TRBV7-8; D unclear. This CDR3 spans 14 amino acids. Trimming removed 5 bases from V and 0 bases from J, with 8 bases in between. The germline V gene has CDR1 SGHVS and CDR2 FQNEAQ.